These 24 T cell receptor beta chains originate from one sample sequenced in a study of technical replicates of blood from a few donors. Libraries were prepared by immunoSEQ multiplex PCR; TCRdb keeps only in-frame clonotypes and omits some of them. Among approximately 81,000 clones listed, approximately 80% were seen once. The sample was PBMCs. These receptor sequences come from a human donor in good health. Some clones in this sample may be carry-over from other donors' samples.

The V gene is TRBV6-5, the J gene TRBJ1-4, with no clear D. Germline assignment: CDR1 MNHEY and CDR2 SVGAGI. V gave up 2 bases and J gave up 6 bases, with 10 bases separating them. The CDR3 extends over 14 amino acids. This CDR3 is CASSYRRVDEKLFF. The CDR3 nucleotides are TGTGCCAGCAGTTACCGGAGGGTTGATGAAAAACTGTTTTTT.

V gene TRBV7-9 combines with J gene TRBJ1-1; a possible D gene is TRBD1 (6 bases). The V gene's germline CDR1 is SEHNR and CDR2 FQNEAQ (reference sequence). V lost 6 bases, J lost 11 bases, and 25 bases lay in between. CDR3 size: 15 residues. The CDR3, as DNA: TGTGCCAGCAGGTGGAAGGGACAAGCCGAAAAGGAGGCTTTCTTT. Residues: CASRWKGQAEKEAFF.

The gene calls are TRBV28 and TRBJ2-1, with 10 bases aligning to TRBD1. J was trimmed by 2 bases and V by 10 bases; bases with no gene match: 8. Germline CDR1 MDHEN, CDR2 SYDVKM. The CDR3 length is 15 residues. The CDR3 is CATGSGTGAYNEQFF. CDR3 sequence (DNA): TGTGCCACCGGCTCCGGGACAGGGGCCTACAATGAGCAGTTCTTC.

The chain combines TRBV7-2 with TRBJ2-3; a possible D gene is TRBD2 (5 bases). The CDR3 has 14 residues. Trimming took 0 bases from V and 1 from J, leaving 5 bases between them. Germline CDR1 is SGHTA and CDR2 is FQGNSA. DNA for the CDR3: TGTGCCAGCAGCTTAGCGGGAGGCACAGATACGCAGTATTTT. This codes for CASSLAGGTDTQYF. The whole variable domain, remainder taken from reference TRBV7-2 and TRBJ2-3, is GAGVSQSPSNKVTEKGKDVELRCDPISGHTALYWYRQSLGQGLEFLIYFQGNSAPDKSGLPSDRFSAERTGGSVSTLTIQRTQQEDSAVYLCASSLAGGTDTQYFGPGTRLTVL.

This chain links TRBV19 with TRBJ2-5; a possible D gene is TRBD2 (7 bases). Trimming pared 4 bases from V and 3 bases from J, leaving 15 bases between. The CDR3 contains 15 residues. Per germline, CDR1 LNHDA and CDR2 SQIVND (reference sequence). The CDR3 loop is CASSRGGLGEETQYF. CDR3 sequence (DNA): TGTGCCAGTAGTAGGGGGGGGCTAGGGGAAGAGACCCAGTACTTC.

The CDR3 sequence is CASSQAPTSGVETQYF. Here the CDR3 DNA reads TGTGCCAGCAGCCAAGCACCGACTAGCGGGGTGGAGACCCAGTACTTC. This chain connects TRBV5-4 to TRBJ2-5, with TRBD2 identical over 11 bases. The length of the CDR3 is 16 residues. CDR1 and CDR2 (germline): SGHNT, YYREEE (reference sequence). V lost 4 bases and J lost 5; bases outside the gene matches: 10. The full variable domain, rest sourced from reference TRBV5-4 and TRBJ2-5, is ETGVTQSPTHLIKTRGQQVTLRCSSQSGHNTVSWYQQALGQGPQFIFQYYREEENGRGNFPPRFSGLQFPNYSSELNVNALELDDSALYLCASSQAPTSGVETQYFGPGTRLLVL.

The chain links TRBV7-2 to TRBJ1-1, with D hard to call. This CDR3 contains 14 residues. Germline assignment: CDR1 SGHTA and CDR2 FQGNSA. Trimming pared 5 bases from V and 1 base from J, leaving 11 bases between. The CDR3 spells CASSPSAGNTEAFF. The CDR3, as DNA: TGTGCCAGCAGCCCCAGCGCGGGGAACACTGAAGCTTTCTTT.

This clone was observed a few times. The rearrangement uses TRBV4-1 and TRBJ1-4; D unresolved. With 3 bases removed from V and 5 bases from J, the gap between germline ends came to 13 bases. Germline loops: CDR1 MGHRA, CDR2 YSYEKL. This CDR3 has 15 residues. CDR3 nucleotide sequence: TGCGCCAGCAGCCACGGTTTACAGACAAATGAAAAACTGTTTTTT. This sequence encodes CASSHGLQTNEKLFF.

The chain recombines TRBV18 with TRBJ1-3; D unresolved. The ends were cut back, 2 bases at V and 0 bases at J, with 17 bases in the middle. Germline CDR1 reads KGHSH; CDR2 reads LQKENI. The CDR3 is 18 amino acids. The CDR3 coding sequence is TGTGCCAGCTCACCATTCCTAGTTCGCATGGACTCTGGAAACACCATATATTTT. Translation: CASSPFLVRMDSGNTIYF.

A few counts support this clone. The chain recombines TRBV30 with TRBJ2-3; the D is unclear. Per germline, CDR1 GTSNPN and CDR2 SVGIG (reference sequence). This CDR3 region has 13 residues. The V end was cut by 3 bases, the J end by 0 bases, with 7 bases between. The CDR3 here is CAWRAFSTDTQYF. In DNA form, the CDR3 reads TGTGCCTGGAGAGCGTTTAGCACAGATACGCAGTATTTT.

This clone was counted between two and nine times. The chain has TRBV29-1 and TRBJ2-1; 8 bases map to TRBD2. The CDR3 spans 16 residues. From germline, CDR1 is SQVTM and CDR2 ANQGSEA. The junction had 7 bases not matched to a gene; V was cut back by 0 bases and J by 3 bases. The CDR3 is CSVEDLRGGFYNEQFF. The DNA of the CDR3 is TGCAGCGTTGAAGATCTCCGGGGGGGGTTCTACAATGAGCAGTTCTTC.

This clone was seen just once. This chain connects TRBV12-5 to TRBJ2-1; 9 bases line up with TRBD2. Germline V lookup: CDR1 LGHNT, CDR2 FRNRAP. CDR3 length: 16 amino acids. With 5 bases clipped from V and 8 bases from J, the junction kept 13 bases outside the gene matches. The CDR3 DNA is TGTGCTAGTGGTCCCCCCAGGCTAGCGGGGCTGGATGAGCAGTTCTTC. Translated: CASGPPRLAGLDEQFF. Based on the CDR3 plus reference TRBV12-5 and TRBJ2-1, the full variable domain is DARVTQTPRHKVTEMGQEVTMRCQPILGHNTVFWYRQTMMQGLELLAYFRNRAPLDDSGMPKDRFSAEMPDATLATLKIQPSEPRDSAVYFCASGPPRLAGLDEQFFGPGTRLTVL.

The chain uses TRBV27 and TRBJ2-7; D is unresolved. The CDR3 is made up of 14 amino acids. Germline V gene sequence: CDR1 MNHEY, CDR2 SMNVEV (reference sequence). V was clipped by 5 bases and J by 2 bases, with 13 bases between them. CDR3 in DNA: TGTGCCAGCAGTCCCCTACAGAAACCCTACGAGCAGTACTTC. This gives the protein CASSPLQKPYEQYF.

The chain couples TRBV10-2 to TRBJ2-1, with no clear D. The CDR3 has 12 residues. Germline values: CDR1 WSHSY, CDR2 SAAADI. With 4 bases removed from V and 7 bases from J, the gap between germline ends came to 8 bases. Here the CDR3 DNA reads TGCGCCAGCAGTGGCACGCTAAATGAGCAGTTCTTC. Its translation is CASSGTLNEQFF.

The rearrangement joins TRBV7-2 to TRBJ2-7; tentatively, D is TRBD2 (7 bases). There are 14 residues in the CDR3. The ends were cut back, 11 bases at V and 4 bases at J, with 21 bases in the middle. In germline, CDR1 is SGHTA, CDR2 FQGNSA. The CDR3 reads CACRLGGGGYEQYF. For the CDR3, the DNA is TGTGCCTGCCGACTGGGGGGGGGCGGTTACGAGCAGTACTTC.

The chain combines TRBV5-1 with TRBJ1-4; 8 positions agree with TRBD1. Unmatched junction bases numbered 4, after V lost 4 bases and J lost 2 bases. There are 15 residues in the CDR3. Germline CDR1 SGHRS, CDR2 YFSETQ. CDR3 sequence reads: CASSARQGTNEKLFF. The DNA of the CDR3 is TGCGCCAGCAGCGCCCGACAGGGGACTAATGAAAAACTGTTTTTT.

V gene TRBV6-5 combines with J gene TRBJ1-2; perhaps TRBD1 as D (5 bases). Trimming took 4 bases from V and 4 from J, leaving 7 bases between them. Germline V gives CDR1 MNHEY, CDR2 SVGAGI. The length of the CDR3 is 12 residues. CDR3 DNA: TGTGCCAGCAGTTTAAGGGGCTATGGCTACACCTTC. It codes for CASSLRGYGYTF.

The chain employs TRBV4-2 and TRBJ2-7; D may be TRBD2 (5 bases). CDR1 is LGHNA, CDR2 YNFKEQ, per germline. V was cut by 0 bases and J by 6 bases, with 12 bases left in between. The length of the CDR3 is 14 residues. In nucleotides, the CDR3 is TGTGCCAGCAGCCAAGAGTCCGGGGTTGGCGAGCAGTACTTC. Its translation is CASSQESGVGEQYF.

This chain uses TRBV14 with TRBJ2-2, with D maybe TRBD2 (5 bases). The CDR3 sequence is 16 residues long. The germline gives CDR1 SGHDN, CDR2 FVKESK. V dropped 2 bases and J dropped 3 bases, with 13 bases sitting between them. CDR3 coding DNA: TGTGCCAGCAGCCAACAAAGACTAACCGACACCGGGGAGCTGTTTTTT. Translation gives CASSQQRLTDTGELFF.

V usage is TRBV4-2 and J usage is TRBJ1-5; no reliable D call. The CDR3 is 15 amino acids. Trimming pared 0 bases from V and 2 bases from J, leaving 8 bases between. Germline V gene data show CDR1 as LGHNA and CDR2 as YNFKEQ. The CDR3 bases are TGTGCCAGCAGCCAAGATGGCGGGGGCAATCAGCCCCAGCATTTT. This encodes CASSQDGGGNQPQHF.

The chain couples TRBV20-1 to TRBJ1-1; tentative D call: TRBD1 (5 bases). Germline V lookup: CDR1 DFQATT, CDR2 SNEGSKA (reference sequence). Trimming shortened V by 4 bases and J by 4 bases, and 7 bases separated the two germline ends. The CDR3 totals 11 residues. CDR3 sequence reads: CSATGRTEAFF. The CDR3 DNA reads as TGCAGTGCTACAGGGCGCACTGAAGCTTTCTTT.

The CDR3 reads CATKHTSYEQYF. The CDR3 DNA reads TGTGCCACCAAACATACATCCTACGAGCAGTACTTC. V usage is TRBV6-5 and J usage is TRBJ2-7, with D hard to call. The germline V gene encodes CDR1 MNHEY and CDR2 SVGAGI. V was cut by 10 bases and J by 1 base, with 11 bases left in between. CDR3 length: 12 residues.

In this sample, this clone turned up once. The gene calls are TRBV21-1 and TRBJ2-7; the tabulated D call, TRBD2, remains unverified against the DNA. TRBV21-1 is recorded as a pseudogene. CDR3 length: 13 amino acids. CDR3 loop: CASSRRDSPEQYF. In DNA, the CDR3 is TGTGCCAGCAGCCGCCGGGACTCTCCCGAGCAGTACTTC.

The chain carries TRBV1 and TRBJ2-1; the table calls TRBD2, which could not be checked here. TRBV1 is a pseudogene. The CDR3 length is 14 residues. The CDR3 bases are TGCACCAGCAGCCAAAACGGGAGGGTAAATGAGCAGTTCTTC. This codes for CTSSQNGRVNEQFF.